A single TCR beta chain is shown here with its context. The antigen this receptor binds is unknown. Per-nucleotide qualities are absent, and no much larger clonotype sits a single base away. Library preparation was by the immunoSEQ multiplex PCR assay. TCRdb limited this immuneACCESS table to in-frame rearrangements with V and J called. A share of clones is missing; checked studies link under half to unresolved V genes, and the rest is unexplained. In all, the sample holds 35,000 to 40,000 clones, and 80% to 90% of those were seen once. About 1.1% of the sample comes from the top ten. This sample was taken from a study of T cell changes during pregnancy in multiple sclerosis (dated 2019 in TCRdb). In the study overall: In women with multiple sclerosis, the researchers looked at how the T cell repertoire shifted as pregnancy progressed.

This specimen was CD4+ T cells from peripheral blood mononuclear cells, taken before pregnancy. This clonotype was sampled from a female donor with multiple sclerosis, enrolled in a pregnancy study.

CDR3 loop: CASSQRGGLNTEAFF. The DNA sequence is given as TGTGCCAGCAGCCAGCGGGGGGGGCTGAACACTGAAGCTTTCTTT. Recombination joined TRBV9 with TRBJ1-1, and TRBD1 may be the D gene, going by 6 matching bases. A distance of 13 bases separates the germline ends of V and J, which lose 4 bases and 0 bases respectively. The CDR3 runs 15 amino acids, cysteine and phenylalanine included. Only the CDR3 part of the read is kept: 45 bases, read in frame from the first base. CDR1 and CDR2 are drawn from the germline V gene: SGDLS, YYNGEE.